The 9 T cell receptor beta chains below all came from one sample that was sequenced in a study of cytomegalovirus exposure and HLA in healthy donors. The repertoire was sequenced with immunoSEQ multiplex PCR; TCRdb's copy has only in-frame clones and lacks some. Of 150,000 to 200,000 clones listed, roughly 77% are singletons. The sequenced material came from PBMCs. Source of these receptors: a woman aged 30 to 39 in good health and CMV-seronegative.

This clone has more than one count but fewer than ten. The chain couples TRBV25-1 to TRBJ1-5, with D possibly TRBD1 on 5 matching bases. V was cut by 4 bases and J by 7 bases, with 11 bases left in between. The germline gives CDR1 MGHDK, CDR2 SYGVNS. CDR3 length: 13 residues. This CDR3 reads CASSGQGGQPQHF. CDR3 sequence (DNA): TGTGCCAGCAGTGGTCAGGGTGGCCAGCCCCAGCATTTT.

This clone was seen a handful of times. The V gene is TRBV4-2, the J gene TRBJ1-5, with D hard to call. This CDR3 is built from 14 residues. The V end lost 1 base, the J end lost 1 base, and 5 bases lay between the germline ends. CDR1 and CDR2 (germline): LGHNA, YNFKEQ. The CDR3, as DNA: TGTGCCAGCAGCCAAGCTATCAGCAATCAGCCCCAGCATTTT. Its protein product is CASSQAISNQPQHF.

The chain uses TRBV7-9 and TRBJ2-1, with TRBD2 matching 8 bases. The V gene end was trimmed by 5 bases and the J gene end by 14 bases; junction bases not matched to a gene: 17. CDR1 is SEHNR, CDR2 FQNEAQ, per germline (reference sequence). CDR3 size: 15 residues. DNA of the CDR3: TGTGCCAGCAGCCCTACCGGGACTAGGAGGACCGGGGAGTTCTTC. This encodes CASSPTGTRRTGEFF.

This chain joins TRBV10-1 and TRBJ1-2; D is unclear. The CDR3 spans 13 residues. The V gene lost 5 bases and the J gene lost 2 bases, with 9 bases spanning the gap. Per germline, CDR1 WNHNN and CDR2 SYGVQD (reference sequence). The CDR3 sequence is CASSPNRNYGYTF. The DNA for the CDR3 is TGCGCCAGCAGTCCAAACAGAAACTATGGCTACACCTTC.

The CDR3: CASSLDRQGNQPQHF. The CDR3 DNA reads TGTGCCAGCTCACTCGATCGCCAGGGGAATCAGCCCCAGCATTTT. V usage is TRBV18 and J usage is TRBJ1-5; possibly TRBD1 for D (6 bases). Germline CDR1 and CDR2: KGHSH and LQKENI. This CDR3 is 15 amino acids long. V was clipped by 4 bases and J by 4 bases, with 14 bases between them.

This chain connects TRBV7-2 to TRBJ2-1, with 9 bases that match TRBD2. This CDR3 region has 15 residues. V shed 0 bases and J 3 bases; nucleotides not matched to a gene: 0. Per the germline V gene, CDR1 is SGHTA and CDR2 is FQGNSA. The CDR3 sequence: CASSLALAGYNEQFF. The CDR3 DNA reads TGTGCCAGCAGCTTAGCACTAGCGGGCTACAATGAGCAGTTCTTC.

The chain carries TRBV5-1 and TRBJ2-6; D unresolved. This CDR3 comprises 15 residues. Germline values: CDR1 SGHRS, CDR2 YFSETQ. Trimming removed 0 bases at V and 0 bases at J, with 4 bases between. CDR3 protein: CASSLDNSGANVLTF. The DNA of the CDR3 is TGCGCCAGCAGCTTGGACAACTCTGGGGCCAACGTCCTGACTTTC.

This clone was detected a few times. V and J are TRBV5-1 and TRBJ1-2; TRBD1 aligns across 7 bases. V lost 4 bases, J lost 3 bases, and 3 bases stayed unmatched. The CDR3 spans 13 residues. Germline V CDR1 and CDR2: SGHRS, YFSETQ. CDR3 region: CASSTGTDYGYTF. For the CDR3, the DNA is TGCGCCAGCAGCACGGGGACAGACTATGGCTACACCTTC.

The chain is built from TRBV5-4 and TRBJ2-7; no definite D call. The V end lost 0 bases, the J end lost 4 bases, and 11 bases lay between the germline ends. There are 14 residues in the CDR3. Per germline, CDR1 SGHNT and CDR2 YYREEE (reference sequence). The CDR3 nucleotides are TGTGCCAGCAGCTTGGATTCAGGAAGGTACGAGCAGTACTTC. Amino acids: CASSLDSGRYEQYF.